One sample yielded the 13 T cell receptor beta chains listed below, sequenced in a study of OX40 agonist ivuxolimab in advanced cancers. Sequenced by immunoSEQ multiplex PCR; TCRdb stores in-frame clones only, minus some. There are around 95,000 clones in the sample; roughly 93% occur only once, and roughly 0.75% lies in the top ten. The sequences come from CD4+ or CD8+ T cells sorted from blood, collected in a trial of the OX40 agonist ivuxolimab. These receptors originate from an adult with an advanced solid tumor such as melanoma, head and neck, liver or kidney cancer.

The rearrangement links TRBV4-2 to TRBJ1-4, with D possibly being TRBD1 (6 bases). The V gene lost 3 bases and the J gene lost 3 bases, with 11 bases spanning the gap. The CDR3 consists of 15 residues. CDR1 and CDR2 from the germline V gene are LGHNA and YNFKEQ. The DNA of the CDR3 is TGTGCCAGCAGCCAGGACAGAGAGCCTAATGAAAAACTGTTTTTT. Translating gives CASSQDREPNEKLFF.

CDR3 sequence reads: CASSPPRSLGGIEKLFF. CDR3 nucleotides: TGTGCCAGCAGCCCTCCCCGGTCCCTTGGAGGAATCGAAAAACTGTTTTTT. The chain uses TRBV7-3 and TRBJ1-4; D is ambiguous. The V gene lost 5 bases and the J gene lost 8 bases, with 24 bases spanning the gap. There are 17 residues in the CDR3. Germline CDR1 is SGHTA and CDR2 is FQGTGA.

V and J are TRBV7-2 and TRBJ1-2, with a weak D call TRBD1 (6 bases). CDR1 SGHTA and CDR2 FQGNSA come from the germline V gene. Trimming stripped 3 bases from V and 2 bases from J, with 13 bases between. This CDR3 is built from 15 residues. CDR3 protein: CASSLLQGFNYGYTF. CDR3 in DNA: TGTGCCAGCAGCTTGTTACAGGGATTCAACTATGGCTACACCTTC.

The chain recombines TRBV28 with TRBJ2-1, with 10 bases aligning to TRBD1. Germline CDR1 is MDHEN and CDR2 is SYDVKM. J gave up 6 bases and V 2 bases, and 4 bases lay outside the gene matches. The CDR3 spans 15 residues. The CDR3 sequence: CASSLGTGVINEQFF. The CDR3 DNA is TGTGCCAGCAGTTTAGGGACAGGGGTTATCAATGAGCAGTTCTTC. The whole variable domain, filled in from reference TRBV28 and TRBJ2-1, reads DVKVTQSSRYLVKRTGEKVFLECVQDMDHENMFWYRQDPGLGLRLIYFSYDVKMKEKGDIPEGYSVSREKKERFSLILESASTNQTSMYLCASSLGTGVINEQFFGPGTRLTVL.

The V call is TRBV5-1, the J call TRBJ2-7; D is perhaps TRBD1 (6 bases). The V end was cut by 4 bases, the J end by 2 bases, with 13 bases between. This CDR3 region has 14 residues. Germline V gene lookup returns CDR1 SGHRS and CDR2 YFSETQ. CDR3 nucleotides: TGCGCCAGCAGCACAAGACAGGTACCCTACGAGCAGTACTTC. Translating gives CASSTRQVPYEQYF.

J is TRBJ1-1 and V is TRBV18; 9 bases align to TRBD1. CDR1 and CDR2 (germline): KGHSH, LQKENI. V lost 2 bases, J lost 5 bases, and 12 bases stayed unmatched. The CDR3 is 17 residues long. The CDR3 DNA follows: TGTGCCAGCTCACCAGGACCGGGACAGGGTTATAGTACTGAAGCTTTCTTT. Its protein is CASSPGPGQGYSTEAFF.

The chain combines TRBV14 with TRBJ2-3, with 13 bases that match TRBD2. The CDR3 is 15 amino acids. Germline values: CDR1 SGHDN, CDR2 FVKESK. Trimming at V came to 4 bases and at J to 7 bases, leaving 5 bases not matched to a gene. CDR3 sequence reads: CASSLRTSGSNTQYF. The CDR3 nucleotides read TGTGCCAGCAGCCTCCGGACTAGCGGGAGTAATACGCAGTATTTT. Using reference TRBV14 and TRBJ2-3 for the parts outside the CDR3, the full variable domain is EAGVTQFPSHSVIEKGQTVTLRCDPISGHDNLYWYRRVMGKEIKFLLHFVKESKQDESGMPNNRFLAERTGGTYSTLKVQPAELEDSGVYFCASSLRTSGSNTQYFGPGTRLTVL.

The gene calls are TRBV7-2 and TRBJ2-5; 8 bases fit TRBD1. V gave up 7 bases and J gave up 5 bases; unmatched junction bases: 12. Germline V gene data show CDR1 as SGHTA and CDR2 as FQGNSA. There are 15 residues in the CDR3. CDR3 nucleotide sequence: TGTGCCAGCACCCCCCAGGCAGGGGGCTTGGAGACCCAGTACTTC. Translated: CASTPQAGGLETQYF.

This clone showed up just once. The rearrangement uses TRBV4-3 and TRBJ1-4; possible D gene TRBD1, 5 bases. Trimming pared 1 base from V and 5 bases from J, leaving 11 bases between. The CDR3 covers 15 residues. The germline CDR1 and CDR2 sequences are LGHNA and YSLEER. This CDR3 reads CASSQGGGDNEKLFF. The CDR3, as DNA: TGCGCCAGCAGCCAAGGAGGAGGGGACAATGAAAAACTGTTTTTT.

This clone was detected only once. The V call is TRBV6-6, the J call TRBJ2-5; tentatively, D is TRBD1 (6 bases). V was cut by 7 bases and J by 3 bases, with 15 bases left in between. This CDR3 is built from 14 residues. Germline V CDR1 and CDR2: MNHNY, SVGAGI (reference sequence). This CDR3 reads CASKRQVWEETQYF. The CDR3 region has the DNA TGTGCCAGCAAAAGACAGGTCTGGGAAGAGACCCAGTACTTC.

The rearrangement links TRBV5-5 to TRBJ2-7, with a weak D call TRBD1 (5 bases). The CDR3 covers 15 residues. From germline, CDR1 is SGHKS and CDR2 YYEKEE (reference sequence). V shed 0 bases and J shed 0 bases, with 10 bases lying between them. The CDR3 region is CASSLATGYSYEQYF. Written as DNA, the CDR3 is TGTGCCAGCAGCTTGGCCACAGGTTACTCCTACGAGCAGTACTTC.

This sequence joins TRBV7-2 and TRBJ1-2; TRBD1 matches at 8 bases. Germline CDR1 reads SGHTA; CDR2 reads FQGNSA. The V gene end was trimmed by 6 bases and the J gene end by 4 bases; junction bases not matched to a gene: 4. This CDR3 is 13 amino acids long. CDR3 in amino acids: CASSQDRVYGYTF. The CDR3 nucleotides read TGTGCCAGCAGTCAGGACAGGGTCTATGGCTACACCTTC.

J is TRBJ1-4 and V is TRBV9, with D unresolved. The CDR3 is 17 amino acids. The germline CDR1 and CDR2 sequences are SGDLS and YYNGEE. V lost 0 bases to trimming and J lost 0 bases, with 12 bases between them. The CDR3 region is CASSVAKGSTTNEKLFF. In DNA, the CDR3 is TGTGCCAGCAGCGTAGCGAAGGGATCCACAACTAATGAAAAACTGTTTTTT.